This TCR beta chain was identified in a study of T-cell memory formation after mild COVID-19. General study results and limits: Confirmation was lacking for SARS-CoV-2 specificity of second-wave clones that peaked on day 37.

As for this clonotype: As yet, its antigen is unknown.

TCRdb analysed the 5' RACE reads with MiXCR anew, one entry per CDR3 protein. The sample includes about 110,000 distinct CDR3 sequences, approximately 14% of them seen just once. V was pared by 2 bases and J by 4 bases, with 11 bases between. The CDR3 is made up of 14 amino acids. From germline, CDR1 is MGHRA and CDR2 YSYEKL. The receptor was isolated from a man aged 18 to 30 who had mild COVID-19 (a few samples of this study predate the infection). Cell type and time point are not known. Sample: PBMCs or a T cell subset sorted from them (not recorded which). The rearrangement joins TRBV4-1 to TRBJ1-1, with D possibly matching TRBD1 (6 bases). In DNA, the CDR3 is TGCGCCAGCAGCCAATCGGGGGCCGGCACTGAAGCTTTCTTT. Protein product: CASSQSGAGTEAFF.